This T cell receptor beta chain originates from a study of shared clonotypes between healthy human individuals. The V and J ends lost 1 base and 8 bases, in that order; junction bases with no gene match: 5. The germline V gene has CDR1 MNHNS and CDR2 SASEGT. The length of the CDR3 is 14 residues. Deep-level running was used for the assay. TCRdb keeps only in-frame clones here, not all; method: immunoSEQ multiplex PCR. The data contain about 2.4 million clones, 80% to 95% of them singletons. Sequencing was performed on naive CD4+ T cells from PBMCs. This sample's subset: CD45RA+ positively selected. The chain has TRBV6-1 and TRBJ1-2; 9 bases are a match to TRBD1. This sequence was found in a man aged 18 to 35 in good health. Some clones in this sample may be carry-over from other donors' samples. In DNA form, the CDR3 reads TGTGCCAGCAGTGAAGGGAACAGGGGGCCGGGCTACACCTTC. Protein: CASSEGNRGPGYTF.